The clone carrying this TCR beta chain was found once. V was cut by 2 bases and J by 7 bases, with 17 bases left in between. The CDR3 has 15 amino acids. Germline CDR1 MDHEN, CDR2 SYDVKM. The data stem from a study of blood T cell repertoires in COVID-19. At the level of the study: COVID-19 samples from acute and convalescent phases originated in the United States, Italy and Spain.

The assay was immunoSEQ multiplex PCR, and TCRdb's table has in-frame clones only and misses some. The data contain roughly 230,000 clones, roughly 89% of them singletons. The specimen sequenced was peripheral blood. The TCR sequence derives from a middle-aged woman who had recovered from COVID-19. The chain is built from TRBV28 and TRBJ1-2; D is perhaps TRBD1 (5 bases). CDR3 protein: CASSLPSRQSFGYTF. In DNA form, the CDR3 reads TGTGCCAGCAGTTTACCCAGCAGACAGAGCTTTGGCTACACCTTC.